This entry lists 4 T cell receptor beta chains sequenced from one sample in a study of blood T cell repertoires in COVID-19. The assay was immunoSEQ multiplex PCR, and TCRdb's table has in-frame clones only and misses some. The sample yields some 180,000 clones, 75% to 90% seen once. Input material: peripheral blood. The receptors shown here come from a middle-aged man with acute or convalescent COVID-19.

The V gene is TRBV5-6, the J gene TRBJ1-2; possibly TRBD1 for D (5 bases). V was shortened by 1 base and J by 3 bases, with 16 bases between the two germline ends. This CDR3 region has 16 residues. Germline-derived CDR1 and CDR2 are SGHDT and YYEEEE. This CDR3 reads CASSLPGFQIYYGYTF. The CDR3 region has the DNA TGTGCCAGCAGCTTGCCAGGGTTTCAGATCTACTATGGCTACACCTTC.

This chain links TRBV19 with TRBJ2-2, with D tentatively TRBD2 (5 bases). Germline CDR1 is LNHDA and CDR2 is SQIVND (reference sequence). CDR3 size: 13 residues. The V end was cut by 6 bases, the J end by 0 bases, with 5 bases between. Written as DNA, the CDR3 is TGTGCCAGTAGCGGGGCGAACACCGGGGAGCTGTTTTTT. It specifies CASSGANTGELFF.

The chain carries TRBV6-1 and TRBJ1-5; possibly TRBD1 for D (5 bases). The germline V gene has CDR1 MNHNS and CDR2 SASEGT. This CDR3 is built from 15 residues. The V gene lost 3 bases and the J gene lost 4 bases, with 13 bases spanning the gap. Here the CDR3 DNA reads TGTGCCAGCAGTGATACAGGTTTGAGGAATCAGCCCCAGCATTTT. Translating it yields CASSDTGLRNQPQHF.

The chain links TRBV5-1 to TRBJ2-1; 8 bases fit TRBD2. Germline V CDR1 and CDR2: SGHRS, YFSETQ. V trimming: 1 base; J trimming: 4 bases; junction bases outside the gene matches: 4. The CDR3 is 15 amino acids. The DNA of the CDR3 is TGCGCCAGCAGCTTGCTAACTAGCGGATACAATGAGCAGTTCTTC. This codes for CASSLLTSGYNEQFF.